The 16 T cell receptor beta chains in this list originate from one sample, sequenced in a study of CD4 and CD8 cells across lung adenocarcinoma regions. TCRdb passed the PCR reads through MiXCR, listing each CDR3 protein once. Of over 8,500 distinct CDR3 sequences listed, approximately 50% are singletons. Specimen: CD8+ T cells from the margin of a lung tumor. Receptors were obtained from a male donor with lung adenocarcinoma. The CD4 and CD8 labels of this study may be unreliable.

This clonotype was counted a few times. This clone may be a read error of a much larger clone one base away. The CDR3 is CASSLGRGSYNEQYF. In DNA form, the CDR3 reads TGTGCCAGCAGTTTGGGCCGGGGCTCCTACAATGAGCAGTACTTC. V and J are TRBV6-5 and TRBJ2-1; the D call may be TRBD1 or TRBD2 (5 bases each). The DNA end favors TRBJ2-7, so the J call may be wrong. The CDR3 has 15 residues. Germline CDR1 is MNHEY and CDR2 is SVGAGI.

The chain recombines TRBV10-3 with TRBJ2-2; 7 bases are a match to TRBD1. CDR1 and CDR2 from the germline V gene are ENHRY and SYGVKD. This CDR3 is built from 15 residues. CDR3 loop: CVRGGQADGTGAQFF. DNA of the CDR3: TGTGTCCGGGGCGGACAGGCGGATGGCACCGGGGCGCAGTTTTTT.

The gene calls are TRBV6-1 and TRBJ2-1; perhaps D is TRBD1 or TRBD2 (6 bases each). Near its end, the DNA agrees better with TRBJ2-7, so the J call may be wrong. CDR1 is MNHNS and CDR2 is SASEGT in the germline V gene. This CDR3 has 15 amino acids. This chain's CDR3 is CASREGGRWSYEQYF. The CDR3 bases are TGTGCCAGCAGGGAGGGGGGACGATGGTCCTACGAGCAGTACTTC.

CDR3 loop: CASSHQTGNTEAFF. The CDR3 DNA reads as TGTGCCAGCAGCCACCAAACAGGGAACACTGAAGCTTTCTTT. The chain is built from TRBV7-2 and TRBJ1-1, with D possibly matching TRBD1 (5 bases). This CDR3 spans 14 amino acids. The germline V and J ends were trimmed by 5 bases and 1 base, with 11 bases remaining between them. Germline V CDR1 and CDR2: SGHTA, FQGNSA. The full variable domain, in which reference TRBV7-2 and TRBJ1-1 provide the parts outside the CDR3, is GAGVSQSPSNKVTEKGKDVELRCDPISGHTALYWYRQSLGQGLEFLIYFQGNSAPDKSGLPSDRFSAERTGGSVSTLTIQRTQQEDSAVYLCASSHQTGNTEAFFGQGTRLTVV.

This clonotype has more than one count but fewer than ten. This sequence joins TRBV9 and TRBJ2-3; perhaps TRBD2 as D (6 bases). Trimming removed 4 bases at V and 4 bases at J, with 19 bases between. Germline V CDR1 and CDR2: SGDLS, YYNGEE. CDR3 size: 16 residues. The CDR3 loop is CASSPPRGIKADTQYF. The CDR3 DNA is TGTGCCAGCAGCCCCCCCCGCGGGATAAAGGCAGATACGCAGTATTTT.

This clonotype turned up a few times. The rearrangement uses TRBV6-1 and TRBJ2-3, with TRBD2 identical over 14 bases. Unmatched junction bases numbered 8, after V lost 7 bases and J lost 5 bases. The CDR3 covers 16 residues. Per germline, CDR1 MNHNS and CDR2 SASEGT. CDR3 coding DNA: TGTGCCAGCACCCAAGGGACTAGCGGGAGAGTAGATACGCAGTATTTT. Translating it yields CASTQGTSGRVDTQYF.

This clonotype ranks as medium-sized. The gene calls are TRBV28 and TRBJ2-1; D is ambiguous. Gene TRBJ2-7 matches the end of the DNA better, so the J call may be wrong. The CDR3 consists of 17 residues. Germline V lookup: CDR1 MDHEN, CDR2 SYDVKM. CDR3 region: CASSLSTVTPWIYEQYF. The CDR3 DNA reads TGTGCCAGCAGTTTAAGTACCGTCACCCCTTGGATATACGAGCAGTACTTC.

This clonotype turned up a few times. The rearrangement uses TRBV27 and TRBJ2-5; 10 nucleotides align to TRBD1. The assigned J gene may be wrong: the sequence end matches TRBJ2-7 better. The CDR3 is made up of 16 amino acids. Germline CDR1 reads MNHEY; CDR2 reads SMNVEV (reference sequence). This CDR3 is CASSGTRRTGGGEQYF. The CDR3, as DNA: TGTGCCAGCAGTGGGACGAGGAGGACAGGGGGTGGCGAGCAGTACTTC.

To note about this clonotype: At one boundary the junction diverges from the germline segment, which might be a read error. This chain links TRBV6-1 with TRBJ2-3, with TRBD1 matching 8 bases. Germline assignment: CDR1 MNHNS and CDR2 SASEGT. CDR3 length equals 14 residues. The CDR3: CASSTGGSQETQYF. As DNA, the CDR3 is TGTGCCAGCAGCACAGGGGGTAGCCAAGAGACGCAGTACTTT.

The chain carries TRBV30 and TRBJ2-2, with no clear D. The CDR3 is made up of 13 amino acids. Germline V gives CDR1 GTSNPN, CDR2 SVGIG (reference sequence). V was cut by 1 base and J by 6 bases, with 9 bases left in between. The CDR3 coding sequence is TGTGCCTGGAGTGGACAAGCCCCCGGGGAGCTGTTTTTT. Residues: CAWSGQAPGELFF.

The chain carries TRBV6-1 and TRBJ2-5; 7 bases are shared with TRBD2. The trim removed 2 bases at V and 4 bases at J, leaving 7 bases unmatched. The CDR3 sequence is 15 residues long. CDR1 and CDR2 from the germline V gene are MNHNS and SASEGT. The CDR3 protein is CASSETAGEAETQYF. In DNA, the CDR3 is TGTGCCAGCAGTGAAACGGCGGGAGAAGCAGAGACCCAGTACTTC.

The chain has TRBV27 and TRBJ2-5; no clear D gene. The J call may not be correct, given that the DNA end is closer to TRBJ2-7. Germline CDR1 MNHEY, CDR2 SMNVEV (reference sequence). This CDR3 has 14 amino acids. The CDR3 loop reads CASTRRVGGYEQYF. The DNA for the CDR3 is TGTGCCAGCACCCGACGGGTAGGTGGCTACGAGCAGTACTTC.

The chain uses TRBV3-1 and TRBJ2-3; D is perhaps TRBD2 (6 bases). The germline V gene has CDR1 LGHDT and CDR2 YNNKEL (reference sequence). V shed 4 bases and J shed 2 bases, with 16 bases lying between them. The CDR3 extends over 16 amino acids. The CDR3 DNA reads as TGTGCCAGCAGCCCTAACACCGGGACTCCCACAGATACGCAGTATTTT. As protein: CASSPNTGTPTDTQYF.

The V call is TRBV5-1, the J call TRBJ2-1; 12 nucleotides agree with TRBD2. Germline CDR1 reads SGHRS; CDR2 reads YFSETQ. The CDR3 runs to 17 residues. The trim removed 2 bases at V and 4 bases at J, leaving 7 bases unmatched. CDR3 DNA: TGCGCCAGCAGCTTAGCACTAGCGGGAGGTCGGTACAATGAGCAGTTCTTC. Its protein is CASSLALAGGRYNEQFF.

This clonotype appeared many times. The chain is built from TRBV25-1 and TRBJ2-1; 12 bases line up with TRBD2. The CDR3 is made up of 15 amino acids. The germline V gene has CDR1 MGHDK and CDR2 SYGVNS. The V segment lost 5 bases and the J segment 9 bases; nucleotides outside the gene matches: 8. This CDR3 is CASSSSGGALGEQFF. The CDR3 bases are TGTGCCAGCAGTTCTAGCGGGGGGGCATTGGGTGAGCAGTTCTTC.

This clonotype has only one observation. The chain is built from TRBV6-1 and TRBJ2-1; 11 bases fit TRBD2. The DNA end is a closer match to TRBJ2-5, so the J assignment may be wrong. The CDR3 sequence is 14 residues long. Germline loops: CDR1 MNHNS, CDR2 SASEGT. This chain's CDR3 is CASKVTSGTETQYF. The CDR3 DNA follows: TGTGCCAGCAAAGTGACTAGCGGGACAGAGACCCAGTACTTC.